This T cell receptor (beta chain) appears in the sequencing data of a study of blood T cell repertoires in COVID-19. Overall study: There were acute and convalescent COVID-19 samples, and they came from the United States, Italy and Spain. T cells, B-cell-depleted T cells, or PBMCs supplied cDNA or gDNA.

Only in-frame clones appear in the TCRdb table, and some are missing; sequencing was by immunoSEQ multiplex PCR. The table records 9,500 to 15,000 clones, 92% of them present only once. The CDR3 has 12 residues. V was clipped by 8 bases and J by 7 bases, with 13 bases between them. CDR1 and CDR2 (germline): MDHEN, SYDVKM. This TCR came from a woman aged 70-85 years with active COVID-19. The chain recombines TRBV28 with TRBJ2-3, with D tentatively TRBD2 (6 bases). Sequenced input: peripheral blood. In DNA form, the CDR3 reads TGTGCCAGCGCTACGGAGGGCCATACGCAGTATTTT. This gives the protein CASATEGHTQYF.